This is a list of T cell receptor beta chains from one sample in a study of control samples from healthy donors and cancer patients. The repertoire was sequenced with immunoSEQ multiplex PCR; TCRdb's copy has only in-frame clones and lacks some. The repertoire consists of approximately 17,000 clones, with approximately 88% occurring once and the leading ten covering around 30%. Sequencing was performed on PBMCs. The receptors come from a man between 60 and 75 years old with head and neck cancer. Both conserved end residues are part of each CDR3. The order of the fields is V gene, J gene, clone size, CDR3 length, D gene, CDR3 DNA, CDR3 protein. D genes are given only for firm matches. For some rows the clone size is stated as once, few or many, or as a class when expanded; others skip it.

v_call: TRBV5-1
j_call: TRBJ2-3
clone_size: .
cdr3_length: 14
d_call: TRBD1
cdr3_nt: TGCGCCAGCAGCGCCCGGACAGGGACGGATACGCAGTATTTT
cdr3_aa: CASSARTGTDTQYF

v_call: TRBV7-2
j_call: TRBJ1-5
clone_size: large
cdr3_length: 15
d_call: TRBD1
cdr3_nt: TGTGCCAGCAGTCCACTCGCAGGGGGTTTTCAGCCCCAGCATTTT
cdr3_aa: CASSPLAGGFQPQHF

v_call: TRBV12-5
j_call: TRBJ2-4
clone_size: once
cdr3_length: 13
d_call: .
cdr3_nt: TGTGCTAGTGGGGCCGGGACGCAAAACATTCAGTACTTC
cdr3_aa: CASGAGTQNIQYF

v_call: TRBV6-5
j_call: TRBJ2-3
clone_size: .
cdr3_length: 12
d_call: .
cdr3_nt: TGTGCCAGCAGCCTTGACCGGGATACGCAGTATTTT
cdr3_aa: CASSLDRDTQYF

v_call: TRBV2
j_call: TRBJ2-3
clone_size: once
cdr3_length: 14
d_call: .
cdr3_nt: TGTGCCAGCAATTATCGGGGAGAAACAGATACGCAGTATTTT
cdr3_aa: CASNYRGETDTQYF

v_call: TRBV4-1
j_call: TRBJ1-1
clone_size: .
cdr3_length: 14
d_call: .
cdr3_nt: TGCGCCAGCAGCCAAGTTCGAGTGGGGACTGAAGCTTTCTTT
cdr3_aa: CASSQVRVGTEAFF

v_call: TRBV11-2
j_call: TRBJ2-5
clone_size: .
cdr3_length: 16
d_call: .
cdr3_nt: TGTGCCAGCAGCTTAGTTTGGGTCACCTCTCGGGAGACCCAGTACTTC
cdr3_aa: CASSLVWVTSRETQYF

v_call: TRBV20-1
j_call: TRBJ1-2
clone_size: .
cdr3_length: 14
d_call: .
cdr3_nt: TGCAGTGCTAGTGAGGGGGGGACTAGCTATGGCTACACCTTC
cdr3_aa: CSASEGGTSYGYTF

v_call: TRBV18
j_call: TRBJ2-7
clone_size: .
cdr3_length: 14
d_call: TRBD1
cdr3_nt: TGTGCCAGCTCAGACGGGACAGGCTCCTACGAGCAGTACTTC
cdr3_aa: CASSDGTGSYEQYF

v_call: TRBV19
j_call: TRBJ1-2
clone_size: .
cdr3_length: 12
d_call: .
cdr3_nt: TGTGCCAGTAGGTATGAGACCTATGGCTACACCTTC
cdr3_aa: CASRYETYGYTF

v_call: TRBV11-2
j_call: TRBJ1-3
clone_size: .
cdr3_length: 15
d_call: .
cdr3_nt: TGTGCCAGCAGCTCATTGAGGACCTCTGGAAACACCATATATTTT
cdr3_aa: CASSSLRTSGNTIYF

v_call: TRBV6-1
j_call: TRBJ1-4
clone_size: once
cdr3_length: 13
d_call: TRBD1
cdr3_nt: TGTGCCACCAGGGGGCCAGAAGGTGAAAAACTGTTTTTT
cdr3_aa: CATRGPEGEKLFF

v_call: TRBV5-1
j_call: TRBJ2-2
clone_size: .
cdr3_length: 16
d_call: .
cdr3_nt: TGCGCCAGCAGCTTGTCGCGCCAGTCGAACACCGGGGAGCTGTTTTTT
cdr3_aa: CASSLSRQSNTGELFF

v_call: TRBV10-3
j_call: TRBJ1-6
clone_size: .
cdr3_length: 13
d_call: TRBD1
cdr3_nt: TGTGCCATCGGCAGGGGGGAAAATTCACCCCTCCACTTT
cdr3_aa: CAIGRGENSPLHF

v_call: TRBV29-1
j_call: TRBJ2-2
clone_size: .
cdr3_length: 15
d_call: TRBD2
cdr3_nt: TGCAGCGGCCGGACCCGGGGGGTGGACACCGGGGAGCTGTTTTTT
cdr3_aa: CSGRTRGVDTGELFF

v_call: TRBV6-2/TRBV6-3
j_call: TRBJ2-5
clone_size: .
cdr3_length: 16
d_call: .
cdr3_nt: TGTGCCAGCAGTTCTCCGGGACTTAGCCCACCGGGGACCCAGTACTTC
cdr3_aa: CASSSPGLSPPGTQYF

v_call: TRBV10-1
j_call: TRBJ2-1
clone_size: .
cdr3_length: 14
d_call: TRBD1
cdr3_nt: TGCGCCAGCAAGAAAGGGGGCCCGTACAATGAGCAGTTCTTC
cdr3_aa: CASKKGGPYNEQFF

v_call: TRBV10-2
j_call: TRBJ2-2
clone_size: .
cdr3_length: 16
d_call: .
cdr3_nt: TGCGCCAGCAGTGTTATTTTGGCAGGGGCTACCGGGGAGCTGTTTTTT
cdr3_aa: CASSVILAGATGELFF

v_call: TRBV3-1/TRBV3-2
j_call: TRBJ2-7
clone_size: few
cdr3_length: 12
d_call: .
cdr3_nt: TGTGCCAGCAGCTCCGGGACATTAAAGGTGTACTTC
cdr3_aa: CASSSGTLKVYF

v_call: TRBV3-1/TRBV3-2
j_call: TRBJ1-6
clone_size: .
cdr3_length: 12
d_call: .
cdr3_nt: TGTGCCAGCAGCCAAGGTTATTCACCCCTCCACTTT
cdr3_aa: CASSQGYSPLHF

v_call: TRBV5-4
j_call: TRBJ1-2
clone_size: .
cdr3_length: 14
d_call: .
cdr3_nt: TGTGCCAGCAGCTTGGACGGGGGTGCAGGTGGCTACACCTTC
cdr3_aa: CASSLDGGAGGYTF

v_call: TRBV25-1
j_call: TRBJ1-6
clone_size: .
cdr3_length: 12
d_call: .
cdr3_nt: TGTGCCAGCAGTGAGATTAATTCACCCCTCCACTTT
cdr3_aa: CASSEINSPLHF

v_call: TRBV2
j_call: TRBJ1-4
clone_size: .
cdr3_length: 14
d_call: .
cdr3_nt: TGTGCCAGCACCCAGGGGTGGACTAATGAAAAACTGTTTTTT
cdr3_aa: CASTQGWTNEKLFF

v_call: TRBV2
j_call: TRBJ2-5
clone_size: .
cdr3_length: 14
d_call: TRBD1
cdr3_nt: TGTGCCAGCAGCATACAGGGGGCGAAGGAGACCCAGTACTTC
cdr3_aa: CASSIQGAKETQYF

v_call: TRBV6-2/TRBV6-3
j_call: TRBJ2-5
clone_size: .
cdr3_length: 16
d_call: .
cdr3_nt: TGTGCCAGCAGTTACTCAGTTCCTTGGGTCCGGGAGACCCAGTACTTC
cdr3_aa: CASSYSVPWVRETQYF

v_call: TRBV5-1
j_call: TRBJ1-1
clone_size: .
cdr3_length: 14
d_call: .
cdr3_nt: TGCGCCAGCAGCGGCGGGACCCAAGGGACTGAAGCTTTCTTT
cdr3_aa: CASSGGTQGTEAFF

v_call: TRBV29-1
j_call: TRBJ2-3
clone_size: .
cdr3_length: 16
d_call: TRBD1
cdr3_nt: TGCAGCGTTTTCCTCGGACAGGGGAATTTAGCAGATACGCAGTATTTT
cdr3_aa: CSVFLGQGNLADTQYF

v_call: TRBV12-3/TRBV12-4
j_call: TRBJ2-7
clone_size: .
cdr3_length: 12
d_call: .
cdr3_nt: TGTGCCAGCAGACCTCAGGGCTACGAGCAGTACTTC
cdr3_aa: CASRPQGYEQYF

v_call: TRBV6-6
j_call: TRBJ1-4
clone_size: .
cdr3_length: 14
d_call: .
cdr3_nt: TGTGCCAGCAGTGTCCGCGGGGGGCGTGAAAAACTGTTTTTT
cdr3_aa: CASSVRGGREKLFF

v_call: TRBV19
j_call: TRBJ2-7
clone_size: .
cdr3_length: 13
d_call: TRBD1
cdr3_nt: TGTGCCAGTGCGACAGGGGATACCTACGAGCAGTACTTC
cdr3_aa: CASATGDTYEQYF

v_call: TRBV20-1
j_call: TRBJ1-1
clone_size: .
cdr3_length: 11
d_call: .
cdr3_nt: TGCAGTGCCAAACGGGAAATTGAAGCTTTCTTT
cdr3_aa: CSAKREIEAFF

v_call: TRBV5-1
j_call: TRBJ2-1
clone_size: .
cdr3_length: 12
d_call: .
cdr3_nt: TGCGCCAGCAGACGGGACTACAATGAGCAGTTCTTC
cdr3_aa: CASRRDYNEQFF

v_call: TRBV9
j_call: TRBJ1-3
clone_size: .
cdr3_length: 11
d_call: .
cdr3_nt: TGTGCCAGCGGGGTCGGAAACACCATATATTTT
cdr3_aa: CASGVGNTIYF

v_call: TRBV19
j_call: TRBJ2-3
clone_size: .
cdr3_length: 14
d_call: .
cdr3_nt: TGTGCCAGTAGTATAGGTGGATACACAGATACGCAGTATTTT
cdr3_aa: CASSIGGYTDTQYF

v_call: TRBV6-6
j_call: TRBJ2-3
clone_size: .
cdr3_length: 12
d_call: .
cdr3_nt: TGTGCCAGCAGTACCGTTGGGGATACGCAGTATTTT
cdr3_aa: CASSTVGDTQYF

v_call: TRBV11-2
j_call: TRBJ2-5
clone_size: .
cdr3_length: 17
d_call: TRBD2
cdr3_nt: TGTGCCAGCAGCCCCCGGGGGGGGAGGAGGGGGCAAGAGACCCAGTACTTC
cdr3_aa: CASSPRGGRRGQETQYF